This passage covers 15 T cell receptor beta chains from one sample sequenced in a study of T cell responses to AZD1222 COVID-19 vaccine. TCRdb's copy holds only in-frame clones and misses some; the assay was immunoSEQ multiplex PCR. The sample shows 150,000 to 200,000 clones, about 91% of them seen only once. Sequenced here: peripheral blood, sampled 28 days after the second AZD1222 dose. The receptors were gathered from an adult who received the AZD1222 COVID-19 vaccine.

This chain links TRBV7-8 with TRBJ1-1, with D possibly being TRBD1 (6 bases). This CDR3 contains 17 residues. Trimming left V 2 bases short and J 1 base short, with 17 bases between. Looked up from germline, CDR1 is SGHVS and CDR2 is FQNEAQ. In DNA form, the CDR3 reads TGTGCCAGCAGCTTATTCCCCTTGGGGGGCAAGAACACTGAAGCTTTCTTT. Translation gives CASSLFPLGGKNTEAFF.

This clone was found a few times. The sample has other DNA sequences that encode this CDR3 too. This chain uses TRBV15 with TRBJ1-6; 9 bases map to TRBD1. Germline CDR1 reads LNHNV; CDR2 reads YYDKDF (reference sequence). V lost 2 bases, J lost 7 bases, and 3 bases stayed unmatched. The CDR3 is 15 residues long. CDR3 coding DNA: TGTGCCACCAGCAGAACCGGGACAGGGAATTCACCCCTCCACTTT. This translates into CATSRTGTGNSPLHF.

The V gene is TRBV7-3, the J gene TRBJ2-1; the match to TRBD2 covers 7 bases. From germline, CDR1 is SGHTA and CDR2 FQGTGA. Trimming cost V 5 bases and J 4 bases; bases outside gene matches: 8. CDR3 length equals 15 residues. Here the CDR3 DNA reads TGTGCCAGCAGCCTGTTTGGCGGGGGATACAATGAGCAGTTCTTC. Protein: CASSLFGGGYNEQFF.

The chain recombines TRBV29-1 with TRBJ2-5; D could derive from TRBD1 or TRBD2 (5 bases each). The germline V and J ends were trimmed by 5 bases and 5 bases, with 21 bases remaining between them. Germline V gives CDR1 SQVTM, CDR2 ANQGSEA. The length of the CDR3 is 15 residues. CDR3 sequence reads: CSVRYLGDPLETQYF. In nucleotides, the CDR3 is TGCAGCGTTCGTTACCTGGGGGACCCCCTGGAGACCCAGTACTTC.

This chain connects TRBV30 to TRBJ1-5; a possible D gene is TRBD1 (6 bases). Germline V gives CDR1 GTSNPN, CDR2 SVGIG (reference sequence). The CDR3 is made up of 14 amino acids. V was pared by 5 bases and J by 1 base, with 12 bases between. This CDR3 is CAWDGGGSNQPQHF. The CDR3 DNA reads as TGTGCCTGGGATGGCGGGGGCAGCAATCAGCCCCAGCATTTT. Using reference TRBV30 and TRBJ1-5 for the parts outside the CDR3, the full variable domain is SQTIHQWPATLVQPVGSPLSLECTVEGTSNPNLYWYRQAAGRGLQLLFYSVGIGQISSEVPQNLSASRPQDRQFILSSKKLLLSDSGFYLCAWDGGGSNQPQHFGDGTRLSIL.

This chain joins TRBV3-1 (or the pseudogene TRBV3-2) and TRBJ1-6; the D gene is possibly TRBD1 (5 bases). The CDR3 sequence is 14 residues long. V dropped 3 bases and J dropped 2 bases, with 5 bases sitting between them. From germline, CDR1 is LGHDT and CDR2 YNNKEL (reference sequence). This chain's CDR3 is CASSQGAYNSPLHF. The CDR3 bases are TGTGCCAGCAGCCAGGGGGCCTATAATTCACCCCTCCACTTT.

This chain connects TRBV6-6 to TRBJ1-1, with D perhaps matching TRBD1 (5 bases). CDR1 is MNHNY, CDR2 SVGAGI, per germline (reference sequence). V gave up 3 bases and J gave up 1 base, with 9 bases separating them. The CDR3 totals 14 residues. In nucleotides, the CDR3 is TGTGCCAGCAGTTATTGGGACCGGAACACTGAAGCTTTCTTT. Its translation is CASSYWDRNTEAFF.

The chain is built from TRBV27 and TRBJ2-5; 8 bases fit TRBD2. Looked up from germline, CDR1 is MNHEY and CDR2 is SMNVEV (reference sequence). Losses at the gene ends were 6 bases for V and 4 bases for J; bases not matched to a gene: 4. This CDR3 has 13 amino acids. CDR3 residues: CASRQRGGETQYF. For the CDR3, the DNA is TGTGCCAGCAGGCAACGGGGGGGAGAGACCCAGTACTTC.

The rearrangement links TRBV10-3 to TRBJ1-6; 9 bases agree with TRBD1. With V trimmed by 4 bases and J by 6 bases, 10 bases remained unmatched. The CDR3 sequence is 17 residues long. Germline V CDR1 and CDR2: ENHRY, SYGVKD. The CDR3 DNA reads as TGTGCCATCAGTGCACAGGGGGCGGGAGCGTTTAATTCACCCCTCCACTTT. Translation gives CAISAQGAGAFNSPLHF.

The CDR3 coding sequence is TGTGCCAGCAGTGAACCGGGGACAGTCTATGGCTACACCTTC. Its translation: CASSEPGTVYGYTF. The chain employs TRBV6-1 and TRBJ1-2; TRBD1 matches at 7 bases. CDR1 is MNHNS and CDR2 is SASEGT in the germline V gene. Unmatched junction bases numbered 4, after V lost 2 bases and J lost 4 bases. CDR3 length: 14 amino acids.

The J gene is TRBJ1-2, the V gene TRBV5-1, with 8 bases matching TRBD1. This CDR3 spans 16 amino acids. The V and J ends lost 0 bases and 8 bases, in that order; junction bases with no gene match: 12. Germline loops: CDR1 SGHRS, CDR2 YFSETQ. CDR3 sequence: CASSLAHAQGAEGYTF. CDR3 nucleotide sequence: TGCGCCAGCAGCTTGGCCCATGCGCAGGGGGCAGAAGGCTACACCTTC.

The J gene is TRBJ2-7, the V gene TRBV7-2, with 13 positions matching TRBD2. V trimming: 3 bases; J trimming: 0 bases; junction bases outside the gene matches: 2. This CDR3 region has 16 residues. Per germline, CDR1 SGHTA and CDR2 FQGNSA. The CDR3 coding sequence is TGTGCCAGCAGCTTCCGACTAGCGGGGGGCTCCTACGAGCAGTACTTC. This sequence encodes CASSFRLAGGSYEQYF. The full variable domain, its missing parts supplied by reference TRBV7-2 and TRBJ2-7, is GAGVSQSPSNKVTEKGKDVELRCDPISGHTALYWYRQSLGQGLEFLIYFQGNSAPDKSGLPSDRFSAERTGGSVSTLTIQRTQQEDSAVYLCASSFRLAGGSYEQYFGPGTRLTVT.

This clone was detected once. The chain has TRBV29-1 and TRBJ1-1; no clear D. Germline V gives CDR1 SQVTM, CDR2 ANQGSEA. This CDR3 is 15 amino acids long. Trimming stripped 4 bases from V and 1 base from J, with 16 bases between. CDR3 nucleotides: TGCAGCGTTGCTGGTCTCCGCCTGGGGAACACTGAAGCTTTCTTT. Protein: CSVAGLRLGNTEAFF.

This clone showed up just once. V and J are TRBV9 and TRBJ2-1; a possible D gene is TRBD1 (6 bases). The germline V gene has CDR1 SGDLS and CDR2 YYNGEE. This CDR3 has 17 residues. V was shortened by 4 bases and J by 3 bases, with 20 bases between the two germline ends. The CDR3 reads CASSPWGTSYIYNEQFF. The CDR3 nucleotides are TGTGCCAGCAGCCCATGGGGGACATCCTACATCTACAATGAGCAGTTCTTC.

The V gene is TRBV7-9, the J gene TRBJ1-2; 8 bases line up with TRBD1. CDR1 and CDR2 (germline): SEHNR, FQNEAQ (reference sequence). J gave up 12 bases and V 1 base, and 7 bases lay outside the gene matches. The CDR3 contains 13 residues. CDR3 amino acids: CASSLGIQGVHTF. DNA for the CDR3: TGTGCCAGCAGCTTAGGAATACAGGGGGTTCACACCTTC.